One T cell receptor (beta chain) is described in this entry. Its antigen is undetermined. The source of the sample is a study of T cell responses to AZD1222 COVID-19 vaccine. Germline-derived CDR1 and CDR2 are GTSNPN and SVGIG (reference sequence). The V and J ends lost 7 bases and 3 bases respectively, with 12 bases between them. The CDR3 is 12 residues long. Only in-frame clones appear in the TCRdb table, and some are missing; sequencing was by immunoSEQ multiplex PCR. The table lists 100,000 or so clones, 88% of them singletons. The study, taken as a whole, reports: With dominance at 160-218 and 743-854, vaccine-associated CD4 TCRs spanned spike. Scientists sampled the repertoires only once the peak T cell response had passed.

V and J are TRBV30 and TRBJ2-5; the D is unclear. Specimen: peripheral blood, collected on day 0 of AZD1222 vaccination. This receptor was obtained from an adult in good health. DNA of the CDR3: TGTGCCTCTAAGGCCACGGAAGAGACCCAGTACTTC. Residues: CASKATEETQYF.